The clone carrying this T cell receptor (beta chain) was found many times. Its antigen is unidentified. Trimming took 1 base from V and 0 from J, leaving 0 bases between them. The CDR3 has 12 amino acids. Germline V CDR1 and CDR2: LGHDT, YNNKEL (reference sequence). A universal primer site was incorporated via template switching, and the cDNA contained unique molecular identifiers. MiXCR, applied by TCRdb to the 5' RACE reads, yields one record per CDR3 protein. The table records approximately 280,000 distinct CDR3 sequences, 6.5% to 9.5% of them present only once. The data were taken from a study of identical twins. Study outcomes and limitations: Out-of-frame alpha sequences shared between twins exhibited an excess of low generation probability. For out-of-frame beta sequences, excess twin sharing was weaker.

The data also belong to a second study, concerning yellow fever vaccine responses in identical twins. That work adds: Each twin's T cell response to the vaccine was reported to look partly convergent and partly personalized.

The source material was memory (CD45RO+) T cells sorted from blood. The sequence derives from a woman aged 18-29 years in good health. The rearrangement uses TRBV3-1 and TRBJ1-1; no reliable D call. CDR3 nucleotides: TGTGCCAGCAGCCAAGTGAACACTGAAGCTTTCTTT. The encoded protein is CASSQVNTEAFF.